The clone carrying this T cell receptor (beta chain) was counted a single time. Its antigen is not known. The repertoire was sequenced with immunoSEQ multiplex PCR; TCRdb's copy has only in-frame clones and lacks some. The repertoire holds 55,000 to 80,000 clones, 70% to 90% seen once, with around 0.29% in the top ten. This record comes from a study of OX40 agonist ivuxolimab in advanced cancers. Study as a whole: Patients received the agonistic anti-OX40 (CD134) antibody ivuxolimab. Overall study findings and caveats: Part of the nonresponder group also had normalized T-cell clonal expansion that was low. Mean expanded clone counts were higher in CD8+ than CD4+ T cells.

The CDR3 is 13 residues long. The junction had 6 bases not matched to a gene; V was cut back by 2 bases and J by 10 bases. Germline CDR1 SNHLY, CDR2 FYNNEI. This rearrangement joins TRBV2 to TRBJ2-3; 7 bases fit TRBD2. The origin of this receptor is an adult with an advanced solid tumor such as melanoma, head and neck, liver or kidney cancer. The sequencing here drew on CD4+ or CD8+ T cells sorted from blood, taken in a trial of the OX40 agonist ivuxolimab. This chain's CDR3 is CASSESSGLAQYF. The CDR3 DNA reads TGTGCCAGCAGTGAATCTAGCGGTCTTGCGCAGTATTTT.